A single T cell receptor (beta chain) is shown here with its context. The sample originates from a study of blood T cell repertoires in COVID-19. The germline V gene has CDR1 SEHNR and CDR2 FQNEAQ (reference sequence). The CDR3 totals 18 residues. The ends lost 2 bases at V and 0 bases at J; junction bases unmatched: 13. Sequenced by immunoSEQ multiplex PCR; TCRdb stores in-frame clones only, minus some. The table shows some 280,000 clones, with 75% to 90% occurring only once. The source of this sequence is a woman aged 25-40 years with active or convalescent COVID-19. V is TRBV7-9 and J is TRBJ2-7; TRBD2 matches 7 bases. The sample comprised peripheral blood. CDR3 sequence: CASSLTRAGPLGSYEQYF. The CDR3 nucleotides read TGTGCCAGCAGCTTAACGCGAGCGGGGCCCCTAGGCTCCTACGAGCAGTACTTC.